Below, one T cell receptor (beta chain) is given with its context. Per the study methods: From reference gene primer amplification, estimates of nucleated cell counts were derived. TCRdb keeps only in-frame clones here, not all; method: immunoSEQ multiplex PCR. V and J calls and clone size come straight from that table; D and trimming were deduced from the DNA. The profile shows tens of thousands of clones, roughly three quarters of them singletons. The entry originates in a study of blood T cell repertoires in COVID-19. Study-level information: Samples representing acute and convalescent COVID-19 were sourced from the United States, Italy and Spain. T cells, B-cell-depleted T cells, or PBMCs supplied cDNA or gDNA.

CDR3 size: 17 residues. Germline loops: CDR1 LGHNA, CDR2 YNFKEQ. Trimming cost V 3 bases and J 2 bases; bases outside gene matches: 7. The chain is built from TRBV4-2 and TRBJ2-3; 11 bases match TRBD2. The specimen was peripheral blood. The TCR originated in a man in his 70s with active or convalescent COVID-19. The CDR3 here is CASSHTSSGGFTDTQYF. CDR3 nucleotides: TGTGCCAGCAGCCACACATCTAGCGGGGGGTTCACAGATACGCAGTATTTT.